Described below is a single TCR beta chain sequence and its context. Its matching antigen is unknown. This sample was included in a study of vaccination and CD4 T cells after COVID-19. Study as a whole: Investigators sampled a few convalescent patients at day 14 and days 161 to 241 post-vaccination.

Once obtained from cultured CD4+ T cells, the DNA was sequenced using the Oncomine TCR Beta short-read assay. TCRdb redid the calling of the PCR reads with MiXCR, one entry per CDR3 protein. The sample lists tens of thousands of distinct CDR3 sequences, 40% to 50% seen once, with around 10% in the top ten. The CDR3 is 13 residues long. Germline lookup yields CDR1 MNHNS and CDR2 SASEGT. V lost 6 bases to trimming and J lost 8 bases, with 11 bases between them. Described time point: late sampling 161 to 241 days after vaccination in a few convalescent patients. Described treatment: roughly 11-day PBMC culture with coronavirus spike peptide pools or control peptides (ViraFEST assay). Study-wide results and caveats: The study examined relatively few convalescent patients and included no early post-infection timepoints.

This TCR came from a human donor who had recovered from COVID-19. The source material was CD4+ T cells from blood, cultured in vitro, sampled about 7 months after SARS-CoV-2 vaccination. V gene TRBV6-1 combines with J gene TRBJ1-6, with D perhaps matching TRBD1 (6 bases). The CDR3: CASSLKGDSPLHF. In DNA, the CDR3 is TGTGCCAGCAGCCTGAAGGGGGATTCACCCCTCCACTTT.